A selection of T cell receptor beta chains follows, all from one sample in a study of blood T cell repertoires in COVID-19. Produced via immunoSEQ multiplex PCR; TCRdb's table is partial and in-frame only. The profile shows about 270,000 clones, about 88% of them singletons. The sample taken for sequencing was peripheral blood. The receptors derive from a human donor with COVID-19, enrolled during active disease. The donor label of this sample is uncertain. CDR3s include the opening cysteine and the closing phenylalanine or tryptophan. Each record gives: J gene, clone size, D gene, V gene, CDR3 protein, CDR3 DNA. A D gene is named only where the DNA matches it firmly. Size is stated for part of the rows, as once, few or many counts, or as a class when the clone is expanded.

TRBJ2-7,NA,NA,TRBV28,CASKRETYEQYF,TGTGCCAGCAAACGGGAAACCTACGAGCAGTACTTC
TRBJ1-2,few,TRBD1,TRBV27,CASSLLGTGGAVNYGYTF,TGTGCCAGCAGTTTACTGGGGACAGGGGGAGCCGTTAACTATGGCTACACCTTC
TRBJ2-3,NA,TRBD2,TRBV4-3,CASSYLGGGPSDTQYF,TGCGCCAGCAGTTATCTGGGGGGAGGGCCGTCAGATACGCAGTATTTT
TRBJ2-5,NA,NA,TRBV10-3,CAISESGRAKETQYF,TGTGCCATCAGTGAGTCGGGCAGGGCGAAAGAGACCCAGTACTTC
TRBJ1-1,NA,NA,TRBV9,CASSVGGELGTEAFF,TGTGCCAGCAGCGTAGGGGGGGAGCTGGGGACTGAAGCTTTCTTT
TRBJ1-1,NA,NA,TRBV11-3,CASSFQRNTEAFF,TGTGCCAGCAGCTTTCAGCGGAACACTGAAGCTTTCTTT
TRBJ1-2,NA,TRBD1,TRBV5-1,CASSRDRDDGYTF,TGCGCCAGCAGCCGGGACAGGGACGATGGCTACACCTTC
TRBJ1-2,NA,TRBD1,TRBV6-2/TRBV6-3,CASSSTGYYGYTF,TGTGCCAGCAGTTCGACAGGGTACTATGGCTACACCTTC
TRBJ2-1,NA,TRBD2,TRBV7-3,CASSFTGLAGYNEQFF,TGTGCCAGCAGCTTTACCGGACTAGCGGGTTACAATGAGCAGTTCTTC
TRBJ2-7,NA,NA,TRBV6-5,CASSYRLNSYEQYF,TGTGCCAGCAGTTACAGACTGAATTCCTACGAGCAGTACTTC
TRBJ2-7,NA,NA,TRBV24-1,CATRSLRNYEQYF,TGTGCCACCAGATCCCTGCGGAACTACGAGCAGTACTTC
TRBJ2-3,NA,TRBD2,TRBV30,CACTTLAGSTDTQYF,TGTGCCTGTACCACGCTAGCGGGTAGCACAGATACGCAGTATTTT
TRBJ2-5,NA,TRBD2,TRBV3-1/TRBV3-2,CAGSHLGGSGGETQYF,TGTGCCGGCAGCCACCTAGGCGGGAGTGGGGGGGAGACCCAGTACTTC
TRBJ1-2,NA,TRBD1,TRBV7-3,CASSLTGGEGYGYTF,TGTGCCAGCAGCTTGACAGGGGGCGAGGGCTATGGCTACACCTTC
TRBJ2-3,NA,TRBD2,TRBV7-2,CASSLGLAKDTQYF,TGTGCCAGCAGCTTAGGACTAGCAAAAGATACGCAGTATTTT
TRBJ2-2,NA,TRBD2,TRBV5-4,CASSYQLAGGVRELFF,TGTGCCAGCAGCTATCAGTTAGCGGGAGGGGTCCGGGAGCTGTTTTTT
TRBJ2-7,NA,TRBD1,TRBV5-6,CASSLYGQGARVGQYF,TGTGCCAGCAGCCTATATGGACAGGGGGCAAGGGTAGGGCAGTACTTC
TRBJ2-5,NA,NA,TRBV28,CASIGPSGQETQYF,TGTGCCAGCATTGGCCCCAGCGGGCAGGAGACCCAGTACTTC
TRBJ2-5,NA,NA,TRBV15,CATSRDRGPEETQYF,TGTGCCACCAGCAGAGATCGAGGGCCAGAAGAGACCCAGTACTTC
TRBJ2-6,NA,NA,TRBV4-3,CASSQENRSPGANVLTF,TGCGCCAGCAGCCAAGAAAACCGGTCCCCTGGGGCCAACGTCCTGACTTTC
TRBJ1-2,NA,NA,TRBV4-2,CASSQDGGGRVYGYTF,TGTGCCAGCAGCCAAGATGGTGGTGGCAGGGTCTATGGCTACACCTTC
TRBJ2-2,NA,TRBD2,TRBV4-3,CASSQGGLAGANTGELFF,TGCGCCAGCAGCCAAGGGGGGCTAGCGGGTGCGAACACCGGGGAGCTGTTTTTT
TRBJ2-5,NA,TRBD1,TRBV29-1,CSVENTGGAKETQYF,TGCAGCGTTGAAAATACAGGGGGCGCGAAAGAGACCCAGTACTTC
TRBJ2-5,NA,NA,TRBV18,CASSPLGQTKETQYF,TGTGCCAGCTCACCCTTGGGGCAGACCAAAGAGACCCAGTACTTC
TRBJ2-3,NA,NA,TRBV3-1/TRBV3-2,CASSQILGPQYF,TGTGCCAGCAGCCAGATACTAGGTCCGCAGTATTTT
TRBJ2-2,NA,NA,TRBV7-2,CASSQQGLNTGELFF,TGTGCCAGCAGCCAACAGGGACTAAACACCGGGGAGCTGTTTTTT
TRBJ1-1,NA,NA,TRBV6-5,CASSRTLNTEAFF,TGTGCCAGCAGCAGAACCCTGAACACTGAAGCTTTCTTT
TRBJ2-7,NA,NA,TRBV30,CAWSVYSYEQYF,TGTGCCTGGAGTGTATATAGTTACGAGCAGTACTTC
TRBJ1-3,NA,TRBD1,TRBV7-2,CASSLDRAGNTIYF,TGTGCCAGCAGCCTCGACAGGGCTGGAAACACCATATATTTT